The 8 T cell receptor beta chains given below trace back to one sample, sequenced in a study of blood T cell repertoires in COVID-19. Libraries were prepared by immunoSEQ multiplex PCR; TCRdb keeps only in-frame clonotypes and omits some of them. The data hold around 140,000 clones, with 75% to 90% observed a single time. Sequenced sample: peripheral blood. Receptor source: a woman in her fifties or sixties with acute or convalescent COVID-19.

This clone was observed a few times. The V and J genes are TRBV30 and TRBJ1-1; tentative D call: TRBD1 (6 bases). Germline V gene data show CDR1 as GTSNPN and CDR2 as SVGIG (reference sequence). This CDR3 has 12 amino acids. CDR3 loop: CASTGRNTEAFF. CDR3 sequence (DNA): TGTGCTAGTACAGGGAGGAACACTGAAGCTTTCTTT.

The rearrangement uses TRBV28 and TRBJ1-2, with 7 bases fitting TRBD1. The CDR3 is 15 residues long. The germline CDR1 and CDR2 sequences are MDHEN and SYDVKM. J was trimmed by 7 bases and V by 2 bases; bases with no gene match: 10. The CDR3 coding sequence is TGTGCCAGCAGTTTACGGACAGGCCTCGGGCCTGGCTACACCTTC. Protein sequence: CASSLRTGLGPGYTF.

The chain couples TRBV28 to TRBJ1-3, with a weak D call TRBD1 (5 bases). Trimming stripped 6 bases from V and 4 bases from J, with 16 bases between. Germline V gene lookup returns CDR1 MDHEN and CDR2 SYDVKM. CDR3 length: 15 amino acids. As DNA, the CDR3 is TGTGCCAGCAGATCCCCTCAGGGTCGCGGAAACACCATATATTTT. It is translated as CASRSPQGRGNTIYF.

The CDR3 nucleotides read TGTGCCAGCAGTGATAGGAGGACAGGGGCGATGAATGAGCAGTTCTTC. Encoded protein: CASSDRRTGAMNEQFF. This rearrangement joins TRBV2 to TRBJ2-1; TRBD1 matches at 9 bases. Looked up from germline, CDR1 is SNHLY and CDR2 is FYNNEI. The junction had 10 bases not matched to a gene; V was cut back by 3 bases and J by 7 bases. This CDR3 region has 16 residues.

The sample holds one count of this clone. The V and J genes are TRBV7-8 and TRBJ1-2, with a possible D match to TRBD1 (5 bases). The CDR3 is 14 residues long. Between the trimmed V and J ends, which lost 3 bases and 5 bases, there was a span of 13 bases. Germline V CDR1 and CDR2: SGHVS, FQNEAQ. The CDR3 nucleotides are TGTGCCAGCAGCTTCCTGACAGACTCGTATGGCTACACCTTC. Protein: CASSFLTDSYGYTF.

CDR3 nucleotide sequence: TGTGCCAGCTCCCCCGGACTAGCGGGATCTCTCGATACGCAGTATTTT. Its protein product is CASSPGLAGSLDTQYF. The V call is TRBV18, the J call TRBJ2-3; 12 bases agree with TRBD2. Germline CDR1 KGHSH, CDR2 LQKENI. V was clipped by 6 bases and J by 6 bases; unmatched bases: 10. The CDR3 runs to 16 residues.

Comment on this clone: Germline and junction disagree at one end, which may indicate a read error. The chain couples TRBV2 to TRBJ1-1; D is perhaps TRBD1 (5 bases). Germline V lookup: CDR1 SNHLY, CDR2 FYNNEI. This CDR3 has 15 amino acids. The CDR3 protein is CASTEQAGPSTEAFF. The CDR3 DNA sequence: TGTGCCAGCACTGAACAGGCAGGGCCGAGCACTGAAGCTTTCTTT.

This clone has a single count. The V gene is TRBV4-1, the J gene TRBJ1-5; D may be TRBD1 (6 bases). CDR1 MGHRA and CDR2 YSYEKL come from the germline V gene. V was trimmed by 4 bases and J by 1 base, leaving 14 bases between them. This CDR3 spans 16 amino acids. The CDR3 sequence: CASSPQGRKSNQPQHF. The CDR3 region has the DNA TGCGCCAGCAGCCCACAGGGTAGAAAAAGCAATCAGCCCCAGCATTTT.